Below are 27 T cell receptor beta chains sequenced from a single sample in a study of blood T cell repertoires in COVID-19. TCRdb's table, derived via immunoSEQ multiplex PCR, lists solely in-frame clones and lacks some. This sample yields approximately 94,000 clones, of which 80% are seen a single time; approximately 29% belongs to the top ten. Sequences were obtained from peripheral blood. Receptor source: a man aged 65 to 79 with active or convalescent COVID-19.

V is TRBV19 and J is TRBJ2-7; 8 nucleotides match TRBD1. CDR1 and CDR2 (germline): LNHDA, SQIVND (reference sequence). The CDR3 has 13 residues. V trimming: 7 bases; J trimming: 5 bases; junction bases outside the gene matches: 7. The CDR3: CASKEQGVDEQYF. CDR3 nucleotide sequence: TGTGCCAGTAAGGAACAGGGGGTTGACGAGCAGTACTTC.

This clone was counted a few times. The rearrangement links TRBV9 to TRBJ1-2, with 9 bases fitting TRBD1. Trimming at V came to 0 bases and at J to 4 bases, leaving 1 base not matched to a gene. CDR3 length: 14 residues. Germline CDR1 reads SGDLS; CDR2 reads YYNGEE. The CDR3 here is CASSVGTGVYGYTF. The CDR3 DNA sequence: TGTGCCAGCAGCGTAGGGACAGGGGTCTATGGCTACACCTTC.

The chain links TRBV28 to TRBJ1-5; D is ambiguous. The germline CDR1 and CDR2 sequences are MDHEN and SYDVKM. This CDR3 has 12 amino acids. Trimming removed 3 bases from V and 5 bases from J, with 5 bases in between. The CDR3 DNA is TGTGCCAGCAGTTTTCAGGATCAGCCCCAGCATTTT. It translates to CASSFQDQPQHF.

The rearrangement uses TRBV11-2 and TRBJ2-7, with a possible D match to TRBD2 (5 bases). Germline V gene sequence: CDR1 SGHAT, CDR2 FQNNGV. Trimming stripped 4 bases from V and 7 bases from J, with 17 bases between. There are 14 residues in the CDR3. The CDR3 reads CASSSLIGGWEQYF. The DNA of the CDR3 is TGTGCCAGCAGCTCCCTCATTGGAGGTTGGGAGCAGTACTTC. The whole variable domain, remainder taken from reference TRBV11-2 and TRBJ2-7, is EAGVAQSPRYKIIEKRQSVAFWCNPISGHATLYWYQQILGQGPKLLIQFQNNGVVDDSQLPKDRFSAERLKGVDSTLKIQPAKLEDSAVYLCASSSLIGGWEQYFGPGTRLTVT.

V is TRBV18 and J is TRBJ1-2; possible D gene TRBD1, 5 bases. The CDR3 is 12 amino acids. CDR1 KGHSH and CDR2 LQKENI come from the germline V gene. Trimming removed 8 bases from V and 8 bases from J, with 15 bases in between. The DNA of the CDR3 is TGTGCCAGCACGAACGACCAGGGCGGCTACACCTTC. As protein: CASTNDQGGYTF.

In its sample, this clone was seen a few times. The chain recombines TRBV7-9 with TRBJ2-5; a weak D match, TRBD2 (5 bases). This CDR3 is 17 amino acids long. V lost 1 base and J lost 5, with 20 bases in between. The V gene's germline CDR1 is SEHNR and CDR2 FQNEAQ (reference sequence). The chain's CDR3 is CASSLVRGPDHGETQYF. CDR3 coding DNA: TGTGCCAGCAGCTTAGTACGGGGTCCGGACCACGGGGAGACCCAGTACTTC.

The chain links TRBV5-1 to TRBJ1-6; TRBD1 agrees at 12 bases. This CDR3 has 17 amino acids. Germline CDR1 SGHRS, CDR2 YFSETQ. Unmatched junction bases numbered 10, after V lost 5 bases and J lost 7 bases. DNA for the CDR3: TGCGCCAGCAGAAAGGGACAGGGGGCGCTGAGGAATTCACCCCTCCACTTT. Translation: CASRKGQGALRNSPLHF.

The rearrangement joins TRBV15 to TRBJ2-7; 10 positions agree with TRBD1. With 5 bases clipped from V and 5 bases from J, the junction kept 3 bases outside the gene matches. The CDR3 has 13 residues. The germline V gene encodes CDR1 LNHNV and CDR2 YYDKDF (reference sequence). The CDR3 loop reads CATSADRGNEQYF. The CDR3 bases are TGTGCCACCAGCGCGGACAGGGGGAACGAGCAGTACTTC.

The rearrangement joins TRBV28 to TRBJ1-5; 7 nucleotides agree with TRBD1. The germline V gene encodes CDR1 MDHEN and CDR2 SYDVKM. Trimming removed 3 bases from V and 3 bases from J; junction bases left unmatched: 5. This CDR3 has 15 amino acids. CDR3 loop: CASSFEGGLNQPQHF. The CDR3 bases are TGTGCCAGCAGTTTCGAAGGGGGCCTCAATCAGCCCCAGCATTTT. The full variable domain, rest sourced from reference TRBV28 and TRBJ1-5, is DVKVTQSSRYLVKRTGEKVFLECVQDMDHENMFWYRQDPGLGLRLIYFSYDVKMKEKGDIPEGYSVSREKKERFSLILESASTNQTSMYLCASSFEGGLNQPQHFGDGTRLSIL.

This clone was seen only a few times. This chain's CDR3 is CASSPSRDRGRQFF. CDR3 DNA: TGTGCCAGCTCACCGTCCCGGGACAGGGGGAGGCAGTTCTTC. This sequence joins TRBV18 and TRBJ2-1, with TRBD1 identical over 11 bases. V lost 3 bases and J lost 12; bases outside the gene matches: 7. Germline V gives CDR1 KGHSH, CDR2 LQKENI. This CDR3 has 14 residues.

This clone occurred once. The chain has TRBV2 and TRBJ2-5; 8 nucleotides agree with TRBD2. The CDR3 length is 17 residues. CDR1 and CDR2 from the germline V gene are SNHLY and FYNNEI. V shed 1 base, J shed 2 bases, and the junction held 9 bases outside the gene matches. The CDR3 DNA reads TGTGCCAGCAGTGAAGTTGAGGCGGCTAGCGGGCAAGAGACCCAGTACTTC. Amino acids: CASSEVEAASGQETQYF.

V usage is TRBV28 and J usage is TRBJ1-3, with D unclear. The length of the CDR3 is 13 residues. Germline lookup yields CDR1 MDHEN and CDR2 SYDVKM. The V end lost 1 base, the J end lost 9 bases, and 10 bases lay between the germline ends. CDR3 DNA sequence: TGTGCCAGCAGTTTATCCCGCGGAGGCACCATATATTTT. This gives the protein CASSLSRGGTIYF.

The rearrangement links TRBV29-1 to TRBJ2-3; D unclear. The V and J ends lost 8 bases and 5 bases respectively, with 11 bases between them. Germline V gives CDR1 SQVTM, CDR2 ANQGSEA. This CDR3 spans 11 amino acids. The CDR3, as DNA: TGCAGCATAGTGGTCGGAGATACGCAGTATTTT. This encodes CSIVVGDTQYF.

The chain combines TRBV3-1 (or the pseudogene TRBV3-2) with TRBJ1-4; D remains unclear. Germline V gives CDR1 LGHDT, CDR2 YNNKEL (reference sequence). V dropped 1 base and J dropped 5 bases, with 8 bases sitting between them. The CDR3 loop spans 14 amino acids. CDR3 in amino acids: CASSQGRSNEKLFF. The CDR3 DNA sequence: TGTGCCAGCAGCCAAGGCAGGTCCAATGAAAAACTGTTTTTT.

CDR3 DNA sequence: TGCGCCAGCAGCCAAGTCCAGGGATCCTACGAGCAGTACTTC. The encoded protein is CASSQVQGSYEQYF. V and J are TRBV4-3 and TRBJ2-7, with D maybe TRBD1 (5 bases). V shed 1 base and J shed 1 base, with 8 bases lying between them. The CDR3 is made up of 14 amino acids. CDR1 and CDR2 from the germline V gene are LGHNA and YSLEER.

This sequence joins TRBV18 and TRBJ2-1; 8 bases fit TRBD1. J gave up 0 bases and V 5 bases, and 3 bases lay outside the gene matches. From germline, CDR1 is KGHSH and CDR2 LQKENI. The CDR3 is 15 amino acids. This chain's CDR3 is CASSGQGGSYNEQFF. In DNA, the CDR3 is TGTGCCAGCTCAGGACAGGGAGGCTCCTACAATGAGCAGTTCTTC. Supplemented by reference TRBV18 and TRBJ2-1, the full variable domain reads NAGVMQNPRHLVRRRGQEARLRCSPMKGHSHVYWYRQLPEEGLKFMVYLQKENIIDESGMPKERFSAEFPKEGPSILRIQQVVRGDSAAYFCASSGQGGSYNEQFFGPGTRLTVL.

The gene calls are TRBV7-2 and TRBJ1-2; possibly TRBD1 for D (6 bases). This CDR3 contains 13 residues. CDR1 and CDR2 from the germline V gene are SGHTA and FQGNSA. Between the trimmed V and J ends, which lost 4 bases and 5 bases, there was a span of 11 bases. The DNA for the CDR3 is TGTGCCAGCAGCTCGGGACATCGTTATGGCTACACCTTC. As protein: CASSSGHRYGYTF.

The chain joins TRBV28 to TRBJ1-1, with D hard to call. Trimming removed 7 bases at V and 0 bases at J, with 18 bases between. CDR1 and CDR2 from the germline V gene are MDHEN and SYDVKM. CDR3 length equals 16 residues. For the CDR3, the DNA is TGTGCCAGCACCCCTTTTCGGGAGATCATGAACACTGAAGCTTTCTTT. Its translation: CASTPFREIMNTEAFF.

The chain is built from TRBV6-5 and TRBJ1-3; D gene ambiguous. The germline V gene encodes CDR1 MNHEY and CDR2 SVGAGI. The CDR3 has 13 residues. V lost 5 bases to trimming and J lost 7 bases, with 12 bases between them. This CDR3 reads CASSPDTRNTIYF. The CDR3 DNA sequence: TGTGCCAGCAGTCCCGACACCCGGAACACCATATATTTT.

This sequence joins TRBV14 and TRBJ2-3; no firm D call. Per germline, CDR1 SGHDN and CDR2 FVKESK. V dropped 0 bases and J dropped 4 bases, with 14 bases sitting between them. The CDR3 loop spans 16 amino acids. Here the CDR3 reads CASSQEGPLRADTQYF. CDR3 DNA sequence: TGTGCCAGCAGCCAAGAGGGCCCCCTAAGAGCAGATACGCAGTATTTT. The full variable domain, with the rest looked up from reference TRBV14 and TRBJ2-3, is EAGVTQFPSHSVIEKGQTVTLRCDPISGHDNLYWYRRVMGKEIKFLLHFVKESKQDESGMPNNRFLAERTGGTYSTLKVQPAELEDSGVYFCASSQEGPLRADTQYFGPGTRLTVL.

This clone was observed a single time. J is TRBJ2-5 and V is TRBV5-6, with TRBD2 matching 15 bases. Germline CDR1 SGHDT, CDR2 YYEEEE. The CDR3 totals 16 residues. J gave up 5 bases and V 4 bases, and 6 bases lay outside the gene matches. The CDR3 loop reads CASSIGLAGGSETQYF. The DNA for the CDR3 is TGTGCCAGCAGCATCGGACTAGCGGGGGGGAGTGAGACCCAGTACTTC.

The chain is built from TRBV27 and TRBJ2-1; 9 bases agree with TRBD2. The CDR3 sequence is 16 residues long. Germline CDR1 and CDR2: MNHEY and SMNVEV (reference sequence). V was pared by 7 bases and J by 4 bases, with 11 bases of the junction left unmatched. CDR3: CASKEGVAGEYNEQFF. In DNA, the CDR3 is TGTGCCAGCAAGGAAGGAGTAGCGGGAGAATACAATGAGCAGTTCTTC.

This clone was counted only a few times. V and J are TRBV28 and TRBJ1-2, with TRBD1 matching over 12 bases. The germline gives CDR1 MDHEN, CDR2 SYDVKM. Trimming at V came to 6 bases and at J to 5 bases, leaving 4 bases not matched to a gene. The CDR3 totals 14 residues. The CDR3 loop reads CASRGTGGGYGYTF. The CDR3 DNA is TGTGCCAGCAGGGGGACAGGGGGCGGGTATGGCTACACCTTC.

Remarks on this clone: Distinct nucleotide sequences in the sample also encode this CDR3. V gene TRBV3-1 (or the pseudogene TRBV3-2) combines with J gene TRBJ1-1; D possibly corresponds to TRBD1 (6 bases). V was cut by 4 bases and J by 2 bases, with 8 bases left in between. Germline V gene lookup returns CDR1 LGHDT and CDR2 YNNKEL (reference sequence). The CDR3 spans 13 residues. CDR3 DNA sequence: TGTGCCAGCAGCCTAGGGGGAAACACTGAAGCTTTCTTT. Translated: CASSLGGNTEAFF.

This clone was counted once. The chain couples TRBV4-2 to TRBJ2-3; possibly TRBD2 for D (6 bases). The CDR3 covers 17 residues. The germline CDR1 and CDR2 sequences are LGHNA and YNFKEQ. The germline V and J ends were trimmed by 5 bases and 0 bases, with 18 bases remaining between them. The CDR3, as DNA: TGTGCCAGCAGCTTACCTATAGCGGAGGCGAGCACAGATACGCAGTATTTT. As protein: CASSLPIAEASTDTQYF.

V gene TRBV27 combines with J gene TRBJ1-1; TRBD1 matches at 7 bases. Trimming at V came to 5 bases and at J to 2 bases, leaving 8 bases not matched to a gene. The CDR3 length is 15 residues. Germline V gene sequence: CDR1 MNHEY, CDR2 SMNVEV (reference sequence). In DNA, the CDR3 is TGTGCCAGCAGTGGTCACAGGGGAGGTAACACTGAAGCTTTCTTT. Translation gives CASSGHRGGNTEAFF.

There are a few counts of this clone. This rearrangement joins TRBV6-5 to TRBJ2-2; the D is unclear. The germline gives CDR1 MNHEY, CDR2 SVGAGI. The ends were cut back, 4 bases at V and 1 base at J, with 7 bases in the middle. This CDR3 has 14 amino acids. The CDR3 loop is CASSWALNTGELFF. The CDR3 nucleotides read TGTGCCAGCAGTTGGGCCTTGAACACCGGGGAGCTGTTTTTT.